These 17 T cell receptor beta chains were sequenced from one sample in a study of OX40 agonist ivuxolimab in advanced cancers. Assay used: immunoSEQ multiplex PCR; TCRdb lists only in-frame clones, some missing. The profile covers around 48,000 clones, with roughly 81% appearing a single time and roughly a tenth taken by the ten largest. Sequencing was performed on CD4+ or CD8+ T cells sorted from blood, taken in a trial of the OX40 agonist ivuxolimab. The source of these receptors is an adult with an advanced solid tumor such as melanoma, head and neck, liver or kidney cancer.

J is TRBJ1-4 and V is TRBV28, with 9 bases aligning to TRBD1. V gave up 3 bases and J gave up 10 bases; unmatched junction bases: 6. This CDR3 contains 14 residues. Germline V gene lookup returns CDR1 MDHEN and CDR2 SYDVKM. The CDR3 nucleotides read TGTGCCAGCAGTTTCGGGACAGGGTTGGGAAAACTGTTTTTT. This translates into CASSFGTGLGKLFF.

The chain recombines TRBV5-1 with TRBJ1-2; no reliable D call. This CDR3 contains 12 residues. In germline, CDR1 is SGHRS, CDR2 YFSETQ. The V end was cut by 2 bases, the J end by 8 bases, with 10 bases between. CDR3 loop: CASSFNSEGYTF. In DNA, the CDR3 is TGCGCCAGCAGCTTTAACAGCGAAGGCTACACCTTC.

This chain joins TRBV7-9 and TRBJ2-5; no clear D. Between the trimmed V and J ends, which lost 5 bases and 1 base, there was a span of 14 bases. From germline, CDR1 is SEHNR and CDR2 FQNEAQ (reference sequence). This CDR3 has 15 amino acids. DNA for the CDR3: TGTGCCAGCAGCGCCCCCCCTGGCGGCCAAGAGACCCAGTACTTC. Protein product: CASSAPPGGQETQYF.

The chain couples TRBV6-4 to TRBJ2-1, with 9 nucleotides matching TRBD2. This CDR3 contains 16 residues. V gave up 6 bases and J gave up 2 bases; unmatched junction bases: 8. Germline-derived CDR1 and CDR2 are MRHNA and SNTAGT. The CDR3 bases are TGTGCCAGCAGCAGAATAGCGGGGGATACCTACAATGAGCAGTTCTTC. Protein sequence: CASSRIAGDTYNEQFF.

The rearrangement uses TRBV28 and TRBJ1-2; tentatively, D is TRBD1 (5 bases). The V and J ends lost 6 bases and 13 bases respectively, with 18 bases between them. CDR1 is MDHEN and CDR2 is SYDVKM in the germline V gene. The CDR3 extends over 12 amino acids. Written as DNA, the CDR3 is TGTGCCAGCAGCCTTGACAGATTCCGCAGCACCTTC. Its protein is CASSLDRFRSTF.

The chain is built from TRBV11-3 and TRBJ2-2; 8 nucleotides match TRBD1. Germline V gives CDR1 SGHNT, CDR2 YENEEA. Losses at the gene ends were 3 bases for V and 0 bases for J; bases not matched to a gene: 0. The CDR3 is made up of 15 amino acids. CDR3 in amino acids: CASSLGQANTGELFF. The CDR3 DNA reads TGTGCCAGCAGCTTGGGACAGGCGAACACCGGGGAGCTGTTTTTT.

This chain uses TRBV18 with TRBJ1-1; no reliable D call. V lost 5 bases to trimming and J lost 0 bases, with 22 bases between them. The germline gives CDR1 KGHSH, CDR2 LQKENI. This CDR3 contains 18 residues. DNA for the CDR3: TGTGCCAGCTCATCCACGATTACAGCTCTACCCATGAACACTGAAGCTTTCTTT. Amino acids: CASSSTITALPMNTEAFF.

The rearrangement uses TRBV30 and TRBJ1-4; D unclear. This CDR3 region has 10 residues. Germline-derived CDR1 and CDR2 are GTSNPN and SVGIG (reference sequence). The ends were cut back, 5 bases at V and 8 bases at J, with 6 bases in the middle. CDR3 residues: CAWGNEKLFF. The CDR3 DNA sequence: TGTGCCTGGGGAAACGAAAAACTGTTTTTT. Based on the CDR3 plus reference TRBV30 and TRBJ1-4, the full variable domain is SQTIHQWPATLVQPVGSPLSLECTVEGTSNPNLYWYRQAAGRGLQLLFYSVGIGQISSEVPQNLSASRPQDRQFILSSKKLLLSDSGFYLCAWGNEKLFFGSGTQLSVL.

A word on this clone: It may be a read error: a sequence one base away is much more abundant. This chain links TRBV7-9 with TRBJ1-2; D is uncertain. Germline V gene data show CDR1 as SEHNR and CDR2 as FQNEAQ (reference sequence). This CDR3 contains 12 residues. The CDR3 region has the DNA TGTGCCAGCAGCTTCACTAACTGTGGCTACACCTTC. Residues: CASSFTNCGYTF. Full variable domain (outside the CDR3, taken from reference TRBV7-9 and TRBJ1-2): DTGVSQNPRHKITKRGQNVTFRCDPISEHNRLYWYRQTLGQGPEFLTYFQNEAQLEKSRLLSDRFSAERPKGSFSTLEIQRTEQGDSAMYLCASSFTNCGYTFGSGTRLTVV.

The V and J genes are TRBV4-1 and TRBJ2-1; a weak D match, TRBD1 (6 bases). Germline V lookup: CDR1 MGHRA, CDR2 YSYEKL. The CDR3 covers 15 residues. Trimming cost V 3 bases and J 8 bases, with 17 bases left between them. CDR3 sequence (DNA): TGCGCCAGCAGCCAGAGCAGGGGCCCTTACTATGAGCAGTTCTTC. It translates to CASSQSRGPYYEQFF.

The chain carries TRBV5-1 and TRBJ2-4; 8 bases match TRBD1. Germline V gene sequence: CDR1 SGHRS, CDR2 YFSETQ. This CDR3 comprises 14 residues. J gave up 8 bases and V 4 bases, and 8 bases lay outside the gene matches. The CDR3 DNA follows: TGCGCCAGCAGCGTAGGACAGGGTCGGGACATTCAGTACTTC. Encoded protein: CASSVGQGRDIQYF.

This rearrangement joins TRBV6-6 to TRBJ2-7; possibly TRBD1 or TRBD2 for D (5 bases each). The CDR3 runs 13 residues. Trimming took 8 bases from V and 4 from J, leaving 15 bases between them. The germline CDR1 and CDR2 sequences are MNHNY and SVGAGI (reference sequence). The CDR3 DNA sequence: TGTGCCAGCTATGGGGGAACTGGGTACGAGCAGTACTTC. This encodes CASYGGTGYEQYF.

The chain joins TRBV10-3 to TRBJ1-2; TRBD1 matches at 12 bases. Germline V lookup: CDR1 ENHRY, CDR2 SYGVKD. The CDR3 extends over 15 amino acids. V lost 8 bases, J lost 6 bases, and 10 bases stayed unmatched. The CDR3 DNA reads as TGTGCCATCGCCGACTGGGGACAGGGGGCCGATGGCTACACCTTC. It translates to CAIADWGQGADGYTF.

The V and J genes are TRBV28 and TRBJ2-4, with D perhaps matching TRBD2 (5 bases). CDR1 is MDHEN and CDR2 is SYDVKM in the germline V gene. Trimming removed 6 bases at V and 14 bases at J, with 20 bases between. This CDR3 spans 13 amino acids. The CDR3 here is CASRAGPKFSEYF. CDR3 coding DNA: TGTGCCAGCAGGGCGGGCCCCAAGTTCTCTGAGTACTTC.

The chain carries TRBV2 and TRBJ2-1, with TRBD1 matching over 8 bases. CDR1 and CDR2 (germline): SNHLY, FYNNEI. This CDR3 is 13 amino acids long. Trimming cost V 7 bases and J 15 bases; bases outside gene matches: 14. The CDR3 protein is CASMRPGRQGLFF. CDR3 DNA sequence: TGTGCCAGCATGAGACCGGGCCGACAGGGGCTGTTCTTC.

This chain connects TRBV28 to TRBJ1-2; D remains unclear. Trimming pared 7 bases from V and 8 bases from J, leaving 11 bases between. The germline V gene has CDR1 MDHEN and CDR2 SYDVKM. This CDR3 is built from 11 residues. CDR3 nucleotide sequence: TGTGCCAGCACCTCCCGGGAAGGCTACACCTTC. Protein sequence: CASTSREGYTF.

The chain combines TRBV6-5 with TRBJ2-7; a possible D gene is TRBD1 (6 bases). Germline V gives CDR1 MNHEY, CDR2 SVGAGI. V was clipped by 10 bases and J by 1 base, with 14 bases between them. The CDR3 sequence is 13 residues long. The CDR3 DNA reads as TGTGCCACCAAGAAGGGACATTCCTACGAGCAGTACTTC. It translates to CATKKGHSYEQYF.